This TCR beta chain was identified in a study of T cells of healthy individuals. The CDR3 extends over 15 amino acids. V shed 6 bases, J shed 9 bases, and the junction held 15 bases outside the gene matches. This clonotype was detected only a few times. TCRdb passed the 5' RACE reads through MiXCR, listing each CDR3 protein once. The table shows approximately 52,000 distinct CDR3 sequences, with under 15% occurring only once. The origin of this receptor is a human donor in good health. The V and J genes are TRBV12-3 or TRBV12-4 and TRBJ2-7; 9 nucleotides line up with TRBD1. CDR3 nucleotides: TGTGCCAGCAGCCTACAGGGGGCGGGATCCGGTCGGCAGTACTTC. It encodes CASSLQGAGSGRQYF.